The entry below gives a single T cell receptor beta chain sequence along with its context. This clonotype was detected only a few times. Its cognate antigen has yet to be identified. Base quality data are lacking; no much larger clone is found one base away. The library was obtained by UMI-ligation and nested PCR. A single-stranded oligonucleotide bearing the Illumina SP2 sequence and a UMI was ligated to the 3' end of the cDNA with T4 RNA ligase 1. PCR1 used around 4 cycles (98 degrees C 15 s, 69 degrees C 30 s, 72 degrees C 40 s), and the beta primer was an equimolar mix of RC1.1 and RC1.2 that covered TRBC1 and TRBC2. From PCR2 onward, TCR alpha and beta chains were processed separately, with sample indices and Illumina adaptors added. The UMI was composed of 12 random nucleotides, arranged as two hexamers separated by a spacer, and was positioned after an 8-base spacer. Sequencing was done on an Illumina MiSeq using v2 2x251 paired-end chemistry, usually with about a dozen samples per run. PhiX DNA was added at about 5-7.5% to each sequencing library so that diversity was increased. Per the source publication's procedure: The raw reads were converted into FASTQ with bcl2fastq and then demultiplexed by dual indices with Demultiplexor. V and J genes were assigned by Decombinator through tag matching that permitted a single base-pair mismatch. Collapsinator used UMIs to correct both sequencing errors and frequency errors arising from PCR heterogeneity. CDR3Translator turned Decombinator identifiers into nucleotide sequence, translated that sequence into amino acids, and pulled out the CDR3 based on C- and N-terminal motifs. Each distinct KT2 TCR was counted as a cluster of KT2 sequences sharing one unique molecular identifier. The public reads were run again by TCRdb, first through fastp at Q25 and then through MiXCR, and only productive beta chains were kept. Each entry merges the rows of one CDR3 protein and shows their most common DNA and genes. Clone size and V and J calls follow TCRdb, not the original study. Counted in this sample were about 50,000 distinct CDR3 sequences; approximately 10% of them appeared once. Jointly, the top ten make up more than 9% of the sample.

From the cysteine up to the phenylalanine, the CDR3 has a length of 13 residues. Just the 39-base CDR3 DNA is kept, in frame starting at base 1. CDR1 LNHNV and CDR2 YYDKDF were looked up in the germline V gene (reference sequence). V is pared back by 0 bases and J by 5 bases, with 6 bases lying between the germline termini. Known numbers of KT2, a T cell clone whose TCR had been sequenced previously, were spiked into unfractionated PBMC to test the sensitivity and accuracy of the pipeline. A range of KT2-to-PBMC ratios was set up by mixing KT2 cells into a fixed number of PBMC. This sample is part of a study of quantifying T cell responses using KT2 cells (dated by TCRdb to about 2017). Regarding the research as a whole: RNA was DNase-treated and reverse transcribed with TCR alpha and beta constant-region primers, mostly using SuperScript III. PCR2 was performed as a SYBR Green qPCR and was stopped at a predetermined fluorescence threshold so that over-amplification was avoided. The efficiency of the T4 ligation step under optimum conditions was estimated to be above 9%. Points the paper makes about the study in general: No side-by-side comparison between this pipeline and other TCR sequencing techniques was included in the study. Saturation in the detection of KT2 sequences was observed at very high KT2 spike-in numbers. Counts of KT2 alpha and beta sequences scaled linearly with input KT2 cell number over several orders of magnitude. KT2 sequences were detected down to the lowest spike-in tested, about one KT2 cell per 100,000 PBMC.

Recombination joined TRBV15 with TRBJ2-3; no D gene can be assigned with confidence. The sequenced material came from PBMCs spiked with cells of the T cell clone KT2. The sequence derives from a human donor. CDR3 loop: CATSRDSVDTQYF. The nucleotide sequence reads TGTGCCACCAGCAGAGATTCCGTAGATACGCAGTATTTT.